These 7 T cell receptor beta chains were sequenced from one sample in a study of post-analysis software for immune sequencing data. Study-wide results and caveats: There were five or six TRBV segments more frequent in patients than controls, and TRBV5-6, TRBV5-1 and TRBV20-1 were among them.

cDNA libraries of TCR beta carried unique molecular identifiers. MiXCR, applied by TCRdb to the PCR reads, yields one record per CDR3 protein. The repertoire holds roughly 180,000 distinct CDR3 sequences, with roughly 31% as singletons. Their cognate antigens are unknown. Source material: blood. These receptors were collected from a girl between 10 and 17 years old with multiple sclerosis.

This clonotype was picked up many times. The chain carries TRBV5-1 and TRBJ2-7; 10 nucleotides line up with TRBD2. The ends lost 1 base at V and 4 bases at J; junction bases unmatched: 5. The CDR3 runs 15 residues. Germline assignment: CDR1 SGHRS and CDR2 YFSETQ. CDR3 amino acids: CASSLSLAGAYEQYF. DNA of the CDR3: TGCGCCAGCAGCTTGAGCCTAGCGGGAGCGTACGAGCAGTACTTC.

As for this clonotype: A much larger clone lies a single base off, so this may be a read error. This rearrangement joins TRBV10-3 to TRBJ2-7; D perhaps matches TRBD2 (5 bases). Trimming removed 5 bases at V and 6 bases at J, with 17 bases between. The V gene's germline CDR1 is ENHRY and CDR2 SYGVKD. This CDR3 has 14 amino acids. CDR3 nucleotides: TGTGCCATCAGTACTGGCGGGCCCCTAGCCGAGCAGTACTTC. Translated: CAISTGGPLAEQYF.

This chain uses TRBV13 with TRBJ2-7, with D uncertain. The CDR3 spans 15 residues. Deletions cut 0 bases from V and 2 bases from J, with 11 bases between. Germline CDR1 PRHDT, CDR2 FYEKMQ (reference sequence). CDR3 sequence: CASSLGYQRAYEQYF. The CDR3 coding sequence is TGTGCCAGCAGCTTAGGGTACCAGCGCGCCTACGAGCAGTACTTC.

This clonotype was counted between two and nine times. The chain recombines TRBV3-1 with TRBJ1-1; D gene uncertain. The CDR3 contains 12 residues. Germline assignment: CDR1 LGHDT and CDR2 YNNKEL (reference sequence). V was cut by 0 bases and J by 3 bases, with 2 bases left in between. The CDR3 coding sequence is TGTGCCAGCAGCCAAGATTACACTGAAGCTTTCTTT. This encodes CASSQDYTEAFF.

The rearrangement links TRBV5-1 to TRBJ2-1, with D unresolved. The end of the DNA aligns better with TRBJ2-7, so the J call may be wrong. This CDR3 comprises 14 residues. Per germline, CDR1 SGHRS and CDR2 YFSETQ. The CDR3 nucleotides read TGCGCCAGCAGCTTGAGAAGCTCCTACAATGAGCAGTACTTC. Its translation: CASSLRSSYNEQYF.

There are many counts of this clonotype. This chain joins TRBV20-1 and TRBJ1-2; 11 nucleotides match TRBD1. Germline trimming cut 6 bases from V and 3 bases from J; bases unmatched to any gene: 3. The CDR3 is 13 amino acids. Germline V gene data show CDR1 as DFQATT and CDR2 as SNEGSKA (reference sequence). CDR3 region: CSARTGGDYGYTF. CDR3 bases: TGCAGTGCCAGGACAGGGGGCGACTATGGCTACACCTTC.

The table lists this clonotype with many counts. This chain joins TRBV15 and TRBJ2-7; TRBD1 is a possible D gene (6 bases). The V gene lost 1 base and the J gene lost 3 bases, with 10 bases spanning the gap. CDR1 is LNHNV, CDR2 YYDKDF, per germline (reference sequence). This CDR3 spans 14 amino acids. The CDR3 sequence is CATSRGDRSYEQYF. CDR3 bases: TGTGCCACCAGCAGAGGTGACAGGAGCTACGAGCAGTACTTC. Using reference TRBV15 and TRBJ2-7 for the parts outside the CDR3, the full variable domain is DAMVIQNPRYQVTQFGKPVTLSCSQTLNHNVMYWYQQKSSQAPKLLFHYYDKDFNNEADTPDNFQSRRPNTSFCFLDIRSPGLGDTAMYLCATSRGDRSYEQYFGPGTRLTVT.